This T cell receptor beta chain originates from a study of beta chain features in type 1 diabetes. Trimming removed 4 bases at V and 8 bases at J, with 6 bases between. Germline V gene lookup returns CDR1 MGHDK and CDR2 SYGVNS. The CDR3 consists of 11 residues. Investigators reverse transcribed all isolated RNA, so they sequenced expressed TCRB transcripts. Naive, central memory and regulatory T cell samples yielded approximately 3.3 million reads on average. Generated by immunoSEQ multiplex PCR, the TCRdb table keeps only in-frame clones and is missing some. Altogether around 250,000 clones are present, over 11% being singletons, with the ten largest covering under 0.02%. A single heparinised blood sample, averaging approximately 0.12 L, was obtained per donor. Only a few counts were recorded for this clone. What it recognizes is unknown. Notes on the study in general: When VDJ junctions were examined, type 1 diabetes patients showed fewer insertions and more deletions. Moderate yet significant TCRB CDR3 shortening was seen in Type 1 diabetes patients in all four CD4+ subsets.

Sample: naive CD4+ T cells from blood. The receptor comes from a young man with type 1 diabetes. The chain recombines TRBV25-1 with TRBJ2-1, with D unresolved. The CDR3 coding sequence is TGTGCCAGCAGTGCACTGGATGAGCAGTTCTTC. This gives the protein CASSALDEQFF.